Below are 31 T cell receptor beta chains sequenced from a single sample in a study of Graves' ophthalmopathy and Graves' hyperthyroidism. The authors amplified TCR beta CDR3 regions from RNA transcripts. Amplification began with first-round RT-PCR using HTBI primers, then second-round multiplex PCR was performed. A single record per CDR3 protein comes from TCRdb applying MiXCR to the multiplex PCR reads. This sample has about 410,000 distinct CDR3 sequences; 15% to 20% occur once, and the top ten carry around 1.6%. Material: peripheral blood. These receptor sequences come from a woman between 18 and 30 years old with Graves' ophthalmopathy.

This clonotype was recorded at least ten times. The DNA of the CDR3 is TGTGCCAGCAGTTTACGGACTAGCGGACACTCATCCTACGAGCAGTACTTC. It codes for CASSLRTSGHSSYEQYF. V usage is TRBV12-3 or TRBV12-4 and J usage is TRBJ2-7; 10 nucleotides match TRBD2. The CDR3 totals 17 residues. V was pared by 2 bases and J by 1 base, with 8 bases of the junction left unmatched.

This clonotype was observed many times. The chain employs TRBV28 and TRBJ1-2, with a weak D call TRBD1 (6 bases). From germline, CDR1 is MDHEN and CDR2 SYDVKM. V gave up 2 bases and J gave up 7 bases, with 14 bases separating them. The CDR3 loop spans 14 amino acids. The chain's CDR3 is CASSLMTGGGGYTF. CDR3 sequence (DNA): TGTGCCAGCAGTTTAATGACAGGTGGGGGTGGCTACACCTTC.

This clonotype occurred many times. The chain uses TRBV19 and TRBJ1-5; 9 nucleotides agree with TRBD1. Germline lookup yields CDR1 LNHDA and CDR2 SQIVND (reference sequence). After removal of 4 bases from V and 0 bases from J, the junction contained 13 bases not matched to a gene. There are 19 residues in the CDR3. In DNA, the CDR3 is TGTGCCAGTAGTACATACCCCGGGACAGGGATTCTTAGCAATCAGCCCCAGCATTTT. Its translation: CASSTYPGTGILSNQPQHF. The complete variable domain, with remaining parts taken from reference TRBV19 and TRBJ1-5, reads DGGITQSPKYLFRKEGQNVTLSCEQNLNHDAMYWYRQDPGQGLRLIYYSQIVNDFQKGDIAEGYSVSREKKESFPLTVTSAQKNPTAFYLCASSTYPGTGILSNQPQHFGDGTRLSIL.

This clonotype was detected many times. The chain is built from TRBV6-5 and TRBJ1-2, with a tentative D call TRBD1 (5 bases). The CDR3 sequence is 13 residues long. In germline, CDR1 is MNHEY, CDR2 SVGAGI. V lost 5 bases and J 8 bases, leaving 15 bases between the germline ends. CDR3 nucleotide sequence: TGTGCCAGCAGTACCCATCCCAGGGTAGGCTACACCTTC. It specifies CASSTHPRVGYTF.

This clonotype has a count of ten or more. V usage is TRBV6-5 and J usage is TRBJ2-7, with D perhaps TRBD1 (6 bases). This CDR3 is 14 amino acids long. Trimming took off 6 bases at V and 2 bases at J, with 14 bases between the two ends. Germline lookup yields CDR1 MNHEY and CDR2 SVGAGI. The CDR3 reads CASSSTGTTYEQYF. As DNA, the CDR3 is TGTGCCAGCAGCAGTACAGGGACGACCTACGAGCAGTACTTC.

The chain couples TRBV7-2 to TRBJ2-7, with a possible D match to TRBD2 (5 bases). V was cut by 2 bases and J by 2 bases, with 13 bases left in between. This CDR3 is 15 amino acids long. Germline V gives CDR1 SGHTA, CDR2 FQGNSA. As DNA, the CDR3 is TGTGCCAGCAGCTTATCCGGGTCCGGGGCCTACGAGCAGTACTTC. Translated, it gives CASSLSGSGAYEQYF.

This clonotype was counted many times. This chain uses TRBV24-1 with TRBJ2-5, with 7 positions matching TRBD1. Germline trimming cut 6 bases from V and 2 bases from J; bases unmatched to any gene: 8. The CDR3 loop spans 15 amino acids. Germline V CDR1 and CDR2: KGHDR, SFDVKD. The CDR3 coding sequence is TGTGCCACCAGTTTAACCGGGACAGCACAAGAGACCCAGTACTTC. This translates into CATSLTGTAQETQYF.

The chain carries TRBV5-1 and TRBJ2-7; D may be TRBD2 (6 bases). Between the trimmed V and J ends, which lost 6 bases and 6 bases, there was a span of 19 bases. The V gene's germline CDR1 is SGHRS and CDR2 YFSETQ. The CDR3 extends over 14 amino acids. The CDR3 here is CASTSTPDGGEQYF. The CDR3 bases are TGCGCCAGCACCTCGACCCCCGACGGGGGCGAGCAGTACTTC.

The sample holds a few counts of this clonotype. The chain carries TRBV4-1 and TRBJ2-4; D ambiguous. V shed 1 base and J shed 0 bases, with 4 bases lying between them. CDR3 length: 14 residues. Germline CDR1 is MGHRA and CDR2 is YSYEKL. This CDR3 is CASSQGIAKNIQYF. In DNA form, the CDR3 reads TGCGCCAGCAGCCAAGGTATAGCCAAAAACATTCAGTACTTC.

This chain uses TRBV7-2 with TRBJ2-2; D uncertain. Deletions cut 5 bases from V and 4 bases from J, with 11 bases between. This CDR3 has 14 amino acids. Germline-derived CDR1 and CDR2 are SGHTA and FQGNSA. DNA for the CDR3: TGTGCCAGCAGCCCCAAGCCGGCCACCGGGGAGCTGTTTTTT. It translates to CASSPKPATGELFF.

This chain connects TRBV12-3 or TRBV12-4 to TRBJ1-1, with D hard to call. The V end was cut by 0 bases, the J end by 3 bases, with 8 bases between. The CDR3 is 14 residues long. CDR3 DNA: TGTGCCAGCAGTTTAGCCGAGGGTGACACTGAAGCTTTCTTT. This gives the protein CASSLAEGDTEAFF.

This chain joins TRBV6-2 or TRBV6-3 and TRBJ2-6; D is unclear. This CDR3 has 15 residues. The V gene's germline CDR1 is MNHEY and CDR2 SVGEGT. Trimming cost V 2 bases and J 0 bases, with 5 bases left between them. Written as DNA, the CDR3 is TGTGCCAGCAGTTACCGGTACTCTGGGGCCAACGTCCTGACTTTC. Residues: CASSYRYSGANVLTF.

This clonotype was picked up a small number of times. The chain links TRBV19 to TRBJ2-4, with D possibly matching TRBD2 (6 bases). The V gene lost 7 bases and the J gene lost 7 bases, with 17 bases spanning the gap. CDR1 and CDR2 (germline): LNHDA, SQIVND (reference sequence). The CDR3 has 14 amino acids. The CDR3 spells CASKEGPGVNIQYF. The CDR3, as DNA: TGTGCCAGTAAGGAGGGGCCTGGGGTGAACATTCAGTACTTC.

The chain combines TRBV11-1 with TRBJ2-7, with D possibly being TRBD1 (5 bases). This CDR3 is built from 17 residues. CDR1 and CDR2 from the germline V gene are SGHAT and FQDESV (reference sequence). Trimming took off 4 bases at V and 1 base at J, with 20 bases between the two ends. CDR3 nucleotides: TGTGCCAGCAGCTCCCGATTACCCGACAAGGGGTCCTACGAGCAGTACTTC. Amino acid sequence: CASSSRLPDKGSYEQYF.

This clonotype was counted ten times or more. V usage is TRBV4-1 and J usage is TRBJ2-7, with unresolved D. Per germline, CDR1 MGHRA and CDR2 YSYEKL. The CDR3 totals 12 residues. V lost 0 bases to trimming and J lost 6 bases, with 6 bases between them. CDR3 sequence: CASSQDSREQYF. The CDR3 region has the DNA TGCGCCAGCAGCCAAGATAGCCGCGAGCAGTACTTC.

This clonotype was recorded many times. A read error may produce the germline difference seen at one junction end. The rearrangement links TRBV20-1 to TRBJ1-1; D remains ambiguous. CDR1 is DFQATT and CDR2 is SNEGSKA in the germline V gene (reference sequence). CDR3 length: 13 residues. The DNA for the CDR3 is TGCAGCGCTACCCCCTCACCGACTACTGAAGCTTTCTTT. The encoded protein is CSATPSPTTEAFF.

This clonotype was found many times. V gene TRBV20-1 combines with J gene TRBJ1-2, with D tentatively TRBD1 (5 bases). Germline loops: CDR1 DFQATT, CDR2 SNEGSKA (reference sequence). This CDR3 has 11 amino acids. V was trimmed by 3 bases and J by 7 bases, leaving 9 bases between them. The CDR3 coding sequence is TGCAGTGCTAGCCGGCAGGGTGGCTACACCTTC. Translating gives CSASRQGGYTF.

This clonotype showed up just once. The CDR3 DNA reads TGTGCCAGCAGTTGGTCCAGGACTAGCGGGAGGGAAGAGACCCAGTACTTC. Translating it yields CASSWSRTSGREETQYF. The J gene is TRBJ2-5, the V gene TRBV6-2 or TRBV6-3, with 15 bases identical to TRBD2. J lost 3 bases, V lost 4 bases, and 6 bases had no gene match. The CDR3 covers 17 residues. Germline loops: CDR1 MNHEY, CDR2 SVGEGT.

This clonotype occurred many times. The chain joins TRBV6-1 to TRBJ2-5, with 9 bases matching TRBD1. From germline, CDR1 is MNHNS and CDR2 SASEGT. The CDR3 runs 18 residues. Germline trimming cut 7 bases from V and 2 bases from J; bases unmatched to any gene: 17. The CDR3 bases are TGTGCCAGCATCCCCAATAACGGAGCGACAGGGGGGCAAGAGACCCAGTACTTC. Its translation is CASIPNNGATGGQETQYF.

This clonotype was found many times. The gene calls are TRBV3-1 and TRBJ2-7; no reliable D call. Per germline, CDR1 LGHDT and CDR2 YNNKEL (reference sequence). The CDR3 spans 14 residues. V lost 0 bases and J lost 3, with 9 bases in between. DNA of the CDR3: TGTGCCAGCAGCCAAGAGGTGGCTAGCTACGAGCAGTACTTC. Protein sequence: CASSQEVASYEQYF.

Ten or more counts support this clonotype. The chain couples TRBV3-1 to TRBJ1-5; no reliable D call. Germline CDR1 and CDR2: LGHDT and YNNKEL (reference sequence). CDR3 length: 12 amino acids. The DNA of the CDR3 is TGTGCAGTCGGTGGCAGAAATCAGCCCCAGCATTTT. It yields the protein CAVGGRNQPQHF.

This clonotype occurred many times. CDR3 bases: TGTGCCAGTAGTATAACCACAGGGCTTGGGACTGAAGCTTTCTTT. This encodes CASSITTGLGTEAFF. This rearrangement joins TRBV19 to TRBJ1-1; D may be TRBD1 (6 bases). V lost 2 bases, J lost 5 bases, and 15 bases lay in between. The CDR3 consists of 15 residues. Germline assignment: CDR1 LNHDA and CDR2 SQIVND (reference sequence).

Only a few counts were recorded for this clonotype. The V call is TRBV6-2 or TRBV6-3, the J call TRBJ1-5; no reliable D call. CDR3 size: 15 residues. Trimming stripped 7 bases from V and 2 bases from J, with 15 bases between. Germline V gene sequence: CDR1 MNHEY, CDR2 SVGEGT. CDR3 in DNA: TGTGCCAGCACCCTGGGGAGGTTAGGCAATCAGCCCCAGCATTTT. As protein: CASTLGRLGNQPQHF.

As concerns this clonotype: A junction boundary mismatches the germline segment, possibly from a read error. This CDR3 reads CASSESNWVF. Written as DNA, the CDR3 is TGTGCCAGCAGTGAATCAAACTGGGTCTTC. This chain joins TRBV2 and TRBJ2-1; no clear D gene. The germline CDR1 and CDR2 sequences are SNHLY and FYNNEI. This CDR3 has 10 amino acids.

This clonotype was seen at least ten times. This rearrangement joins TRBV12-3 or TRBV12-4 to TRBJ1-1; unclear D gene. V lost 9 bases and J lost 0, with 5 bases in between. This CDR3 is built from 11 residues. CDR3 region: CASRMNTEAFF. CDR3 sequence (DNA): TGTGCCAGTCGGATGAACACTGAAGCTTTCTTT.

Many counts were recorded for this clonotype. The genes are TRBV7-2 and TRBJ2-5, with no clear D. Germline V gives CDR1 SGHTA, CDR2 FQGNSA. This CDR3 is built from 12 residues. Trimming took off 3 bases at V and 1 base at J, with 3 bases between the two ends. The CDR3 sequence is CASSFLQETQYF. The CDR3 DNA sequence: TGTGCCAGCAGCTTTCTCCAAGAGACCCAGTACTTC.

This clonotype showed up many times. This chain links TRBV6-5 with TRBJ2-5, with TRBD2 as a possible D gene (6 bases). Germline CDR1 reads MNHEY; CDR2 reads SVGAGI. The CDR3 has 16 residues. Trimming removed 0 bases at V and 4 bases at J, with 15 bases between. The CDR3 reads CASSYSGVTGRETQYF. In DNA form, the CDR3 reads TGTGCCAGCAGTTACTCGGGGGTCACCGGGAGAGAGACCCAGTACTTC.

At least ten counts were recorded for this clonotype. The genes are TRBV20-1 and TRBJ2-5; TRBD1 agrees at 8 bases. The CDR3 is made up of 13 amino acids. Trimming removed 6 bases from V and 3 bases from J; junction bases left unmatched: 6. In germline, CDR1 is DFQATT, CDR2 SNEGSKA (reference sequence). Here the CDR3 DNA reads TGCAGTGCCACGGGACAGGTAGAAGAGACCCAGTACTTC. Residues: CSATGQVEETQYF.

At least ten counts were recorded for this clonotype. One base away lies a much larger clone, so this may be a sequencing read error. The CDR3, as DNA: TGTGCCAGCGGTTCCCAGGGTACCCAGCCCCAGCATTTT. This encodes CASGSQGTQPQHF. The chain recombines TRBV12-3 or TRBV12-4 with TRBJ1-5, with a weak D call TRBD1 (5 bases). V was clipped by 8 bases and J by 7 bases, with 15 bases between them. The CDR3 spans 13 residues.

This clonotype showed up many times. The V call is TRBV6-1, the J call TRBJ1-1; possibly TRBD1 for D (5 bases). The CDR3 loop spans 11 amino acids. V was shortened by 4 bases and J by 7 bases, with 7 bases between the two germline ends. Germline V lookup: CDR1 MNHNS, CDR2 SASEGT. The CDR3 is CASSVGLEAFF. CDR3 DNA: TGTGCCAGCAGTGTGGGGCTTGAAGCTTTCTTT.

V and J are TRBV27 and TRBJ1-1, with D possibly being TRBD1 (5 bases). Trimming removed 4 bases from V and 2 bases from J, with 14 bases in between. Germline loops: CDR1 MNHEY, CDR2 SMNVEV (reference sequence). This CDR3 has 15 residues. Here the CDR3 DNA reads TGTGCCAGCAGTTCACGGGGGGGTTCTAACACTGAAGCTTTCTTT. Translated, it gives CASSSRGGSNTEAFF.